This TCR beta chain derives from a study of blood T cell repertoires in COVID-19. About the research overall: The origin of the acute and convalescent COVID-19 samples was the United States, Italy and Spain. The cDNA or gDNA used as material had been derived from T cells, B-cell-depleted T cells, or PBMCs.

In the study's own analysis: Reference gene primer amplification gave estimated nucleated cell counts. Sequenced by immunoSEQ multiplex PCR; TCRdb stores in-frame clones only, minus some. That table gives V, J and clone size, and the DNA gave D and trimming. The data hold 150,000 to 200,000 clones, with approximately 82% observed a single time. The CDR3 loop spans 17 amino acids. Germline CDR1 SGDLS, CDR2 YYNGEE. J was trimmed by 8 bases and V by 3 bases; bases with no gene match: 17. The sample holds one count of this clone. The source material was peripheral blood. The chain uses TRBV9 and TRBJ1-2, with 9 bases fitting TRBD1. The sequence was collected from a woman in her sixties or seventies who had recovered from COVID-19. The CDR3 bases are TGTGCCAGCAGCGCGGACAGGGGACCCCAAGGGTTGAGCGGCTACACCTTC. This codes for CASSADRGPQGLSGYTF.